This T cell receptor beta chain was retrieved from a study of T-cell reconstitution after alpha-beta-depleted transplantation in children. Comment on this clonotype: An end of the junction differs from the germline gene, which may be a read error.

Researchers prepared the TCRbeta library using unique molecular identifiers, the study reports. In TCRdb, the PCR reads were re-called with MiXCR into one record per CDR3 protein. This table has about 500,000 distinct CDR3 sequences, less than 35% appearing once. The CDR3 is made up of 16 amino acids. Germline V lookup: CDR1 MNHEY, CDR2 SMNVEV (reference sequence). The input for sequencing was PBMCs from the stem cell graft donor, taken from the stem cell graft. The V and J genes are TRBV27 and TRBJ2-2; perhaps D is TRBD1 or TRBD2 (5 bases each). The sequence derives from a human donor who donated a stem cell graft to a child with aplastic anemia. The CDR3 region has the DNA TGTGCCAGCAGTTTTAGGGCAGGGACGAACCCCGGGGAGCTGTTTTTT. It yields the protein CASSFRAGTNPGELFF.